This T cell receptor beta chain was documented in a study of cytomegalovirus exposure and HLA in healthy donors. Study-level points and caveats: Later work associated fewer than 20,000 TCR beta sequences with HLA alleles at 0.05 false discovery rate. The listing of 150 or so TCR beta chains classed them as cytomegalovirus-associated.

PCR used 60 Vbeta primers and 13 Jbeta primers. TCRdb's copy holds only in-frame clones and misses some; the assay was immunoSEQ multiplex PCR. The repertoire consists of around 150,000 clones, with just under 80% occurring once and the leading ten covering about 4.3%. On this clone itself: No antigen is known for it.

This CDR3 has 16 residues. CDR1 is MNHNY and CDR2 is SVGAGI in the germline V gene (reference sequence). Trimming removed 4 bases at V and 0 bases at J, with 13 bases between. This TCR was recovered from a man aged 25 to 40 in good health. Sequencing was carried out using PBMCs. The rearrangement uses TRBV6-6 and TRBJ1-5; D uncertain. CDR3 nucleotides: TGTGCCAGCAGTTCCGCGGGTCTCTATAGCAATCAGCCCCAGCATTTT. It encodes CASSSAGLYSNQPQHF.